This T cell receptor (beta chain) was recovered during a study of T cells expressing NK-cell markers. For the study at large: It was sorted CD3+CD56+NKG2C+, CD3+CD56+NKG2C- and CD3+CD56-NKG2C+ T cells that supplied the TCR beta repertoires.

The CDR3 has 15 amino acids. Germline-derived CDR1 and CDR2 are DFQATT and SNEGSKA (reference sequence). What made the TCR beta cDNA was 5'RACE template switching with UMIs. TCRdb reprocessed the 5' RACE reads and reports one entry per CDR3 protein, with no DNA. The sample data list 200,000 to 300,000 distinct CDR3 sequences. Findings of the study overall: Once again these clonotypes came out on top in the CD3+CD56-NKG2C+ fraction of four donors. Of CD8+ T cells, about 1.0-8% belonged to dominant NKG2C+ clonotypes in several donors.

With regard to this clonotype: Antigen unknown.

The V gene is TRBV20-1, the J gene TRBJ2-3; the TCRdb D gene call, TRBD2, has no DNA to confirm it. The specimen sequenced was blood T cells: a sorted CD56 or NKG2C T cell subset, CD4+ or CD8+ T cells, or bulk PBMC T cells (not recorded which). The receptor's source is a woman between 18 and 75 years old in good health. The CDR3 reads CSAGAGRVLTDTQYF.